This T cell receptor (beta chain) was documented in a study of T-cell memory formation after mild COVID-19. On the study more broadly: Among the donors, TCR clusters were largely specific to each donor.

General study results and limits: Clones contracting over day 15 to 85 were CD4/CD8 balanced, with later expanders leaning CD4+. Shrinking CD4+ clones were chiefly CM and EM; CD8+ ones were chiefly EMRA.

MiXCR was run by TCRdb on the 5' RACE reads, yielding one entry per CDR3 protein. This sample has 250,000 to 350,000 distinct CDR3 sequences, with 15% to 20% found just once. Trimming removed 7 bases at V and 1 base at J, with 13 bases between. CDR3 length: 14 residues. Germline V gives CDR1 MNHNY, CDR2 SVGAGI (reference sequence). This clonotype was recorded a few times. Its matching antigen is unknown. Source material: PBMCs or a T cell subset sorted from them (not recorded which). The clonotype was recovered from a young man who had mild COVID-19 (a few samples of this study predate the infection). Cell type and time point are not known. The rearrangement uses TRBV6-6 and TRBJ2-5; no clear D. The DNA for the CDR3 is TGTGCCAGCACCGACCACCTGGTCCAAGAGACCCAGTACTTC. Translated, it gives CASTDHLVQETQYF.